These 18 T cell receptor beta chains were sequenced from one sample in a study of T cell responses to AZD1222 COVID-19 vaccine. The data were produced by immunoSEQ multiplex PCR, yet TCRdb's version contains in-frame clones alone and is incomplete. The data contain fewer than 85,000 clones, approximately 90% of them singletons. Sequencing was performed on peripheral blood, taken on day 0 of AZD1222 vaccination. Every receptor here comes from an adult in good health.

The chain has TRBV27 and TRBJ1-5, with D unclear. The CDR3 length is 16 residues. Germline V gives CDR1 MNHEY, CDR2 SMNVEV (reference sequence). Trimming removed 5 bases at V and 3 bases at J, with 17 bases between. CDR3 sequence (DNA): TGTGCCAGCAGTCCCTCAATGGGTAGAGTCAATCAGCCCCAGCATTTT. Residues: CASSPSMGRVNQPQHF.

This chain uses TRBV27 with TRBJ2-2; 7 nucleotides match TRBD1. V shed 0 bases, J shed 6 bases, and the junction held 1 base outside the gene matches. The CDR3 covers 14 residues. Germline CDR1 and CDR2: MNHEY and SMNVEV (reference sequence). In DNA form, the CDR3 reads TGTGCCAGCAGTTTATCGGGACAGCCCGGGGAGCTGTTTTTT. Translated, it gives CASSLSGQPGELFF.

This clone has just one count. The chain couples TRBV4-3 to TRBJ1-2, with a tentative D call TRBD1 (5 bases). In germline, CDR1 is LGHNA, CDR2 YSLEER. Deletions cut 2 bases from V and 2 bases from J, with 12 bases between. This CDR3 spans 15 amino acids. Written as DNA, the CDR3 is TGCGCCAGCAGCCAATCGAACAGGCTGAACTATGGCTACACCTTC. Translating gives CASSQSNRLNYGYTF.

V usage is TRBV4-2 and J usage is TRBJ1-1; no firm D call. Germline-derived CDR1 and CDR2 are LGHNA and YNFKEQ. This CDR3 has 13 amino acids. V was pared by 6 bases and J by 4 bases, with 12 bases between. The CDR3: CASRPQGGTEAFF. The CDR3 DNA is TGTGCCAGCAGGCCACAAGGAGGCACTGAAGCTTTCTTT.

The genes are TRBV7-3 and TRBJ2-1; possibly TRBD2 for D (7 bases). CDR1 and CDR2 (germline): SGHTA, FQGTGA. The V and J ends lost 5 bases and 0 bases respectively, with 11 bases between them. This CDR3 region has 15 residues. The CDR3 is CASSAAGASYNEQFF. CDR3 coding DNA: TGTGCCAGCAGCGCCGCGGGGGCCTCCTACAATGAGCAGTTCTTC.

The CDR3 DNA follows: TGTGCCAGCAGTGAAGCGCTTCAGGGTATGAGCCACGAGCAGTACTTC. Translation: CASSEALQGMSHEQYF. This chain connects TRBV2 to TRBJ2-7; possibly TRBD1 for D (5 bases). Germline assignment: CDR1 SNHLY and CDR2 FYNNEI. Trimming left V 0 bases short and J 5 bases short, with 17 bases between. CDR3 length equals 16 residues.

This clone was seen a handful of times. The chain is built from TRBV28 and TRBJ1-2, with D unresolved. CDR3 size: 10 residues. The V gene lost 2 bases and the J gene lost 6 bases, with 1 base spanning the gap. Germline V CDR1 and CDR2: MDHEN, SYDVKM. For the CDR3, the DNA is TGTGCCAGCAGTTTAAATGGCTACACCTTC. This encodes CASSLNGYTF.

Here the CDR3 reads CASSDAGTGSNEKLFF. The CDR3 DNA follows: TGTGCCAGCAGTGATGCCGGGACAGGGTCTAATGAAAAACTGTTTTTT. The V gene is TRBV2, the J gene TRBJ1-4; TRBD1 agrees at 9 bases. J gave up 3 bases and V 3 bases, and 5 bases lay outside the gene matches. The CDR3 totals 16 residues. Per germline, CDR1 SNHLY and CDR2 FYNNEI.

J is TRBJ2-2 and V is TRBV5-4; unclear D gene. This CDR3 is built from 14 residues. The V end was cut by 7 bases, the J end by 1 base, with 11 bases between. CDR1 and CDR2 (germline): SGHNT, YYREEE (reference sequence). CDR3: CASPMEGNTGELFF. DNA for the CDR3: TGTGCCAGCCCCATGGAAGGGAACACCGGGGAGCTGTTTTTT.

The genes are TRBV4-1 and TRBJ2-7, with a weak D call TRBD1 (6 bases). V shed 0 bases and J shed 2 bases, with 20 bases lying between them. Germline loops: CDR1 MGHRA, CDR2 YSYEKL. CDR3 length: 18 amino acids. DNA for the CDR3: TGCGCCAGCAGCCAAGAAAGGCCTAATGCAGGGGAAACCTACGAGCAGTACTTC. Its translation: CASSQERPNAGETYEQYF.

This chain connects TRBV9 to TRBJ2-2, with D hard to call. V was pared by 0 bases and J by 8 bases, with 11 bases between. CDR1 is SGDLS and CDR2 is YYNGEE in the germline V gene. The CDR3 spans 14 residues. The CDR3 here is CASSVGAPSGELFF. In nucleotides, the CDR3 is TGTGCCAGCAGCGTAGGGGCTCCCTCGGGGGAGCTGTTTTTT.

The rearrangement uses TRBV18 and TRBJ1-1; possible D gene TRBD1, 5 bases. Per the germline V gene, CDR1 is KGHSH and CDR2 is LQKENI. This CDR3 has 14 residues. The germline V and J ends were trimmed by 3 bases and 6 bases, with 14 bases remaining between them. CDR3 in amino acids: CASSPGGGFAEAFF. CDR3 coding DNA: TGTGCCAGCTCACCCGGGGGGGGGTTCGCTGAAGCTTTCTTT.

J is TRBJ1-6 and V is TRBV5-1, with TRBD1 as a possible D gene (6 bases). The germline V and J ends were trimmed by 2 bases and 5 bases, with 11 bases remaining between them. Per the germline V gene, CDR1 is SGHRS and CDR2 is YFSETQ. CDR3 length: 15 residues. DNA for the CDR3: TGCGCCAGCAGCTTACAGGGAGGAGATAATTCACCCCTCCACTTT. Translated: CASSLQGGDNSPLHF.

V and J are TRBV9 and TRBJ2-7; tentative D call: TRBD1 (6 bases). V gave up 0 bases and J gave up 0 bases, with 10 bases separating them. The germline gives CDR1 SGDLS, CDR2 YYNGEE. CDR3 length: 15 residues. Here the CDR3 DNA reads TGTGCCAGCAGCGTAGCGGTGGACAGCTCCTACGAGCAGTACTTC. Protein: CASSVAVDSSYEQYF.

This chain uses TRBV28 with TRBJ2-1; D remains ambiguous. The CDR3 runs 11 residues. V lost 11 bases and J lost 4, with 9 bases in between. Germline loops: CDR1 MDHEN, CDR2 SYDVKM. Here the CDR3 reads CASSTYNEQFF. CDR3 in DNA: TGTGCCTCTTCTACGTACAATGAGCAGTTCTTC.

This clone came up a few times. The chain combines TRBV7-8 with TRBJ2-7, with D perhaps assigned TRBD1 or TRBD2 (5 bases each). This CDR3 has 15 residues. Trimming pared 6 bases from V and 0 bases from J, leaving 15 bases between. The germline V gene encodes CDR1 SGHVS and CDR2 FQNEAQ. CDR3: CASRSFGASSYEQYF. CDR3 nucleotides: TGTGCCAGCAGGTCCTTCGGGGCGAGCTCCTACGAGCAGTACTTC.

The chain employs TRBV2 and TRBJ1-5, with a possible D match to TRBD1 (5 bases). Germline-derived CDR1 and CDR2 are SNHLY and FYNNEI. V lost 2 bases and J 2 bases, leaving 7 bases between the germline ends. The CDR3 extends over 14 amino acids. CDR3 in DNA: TGTGCCAGCAGTGAACAGGGAGGCAATCAGCCCCAGCATTTT. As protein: CASSEQGGNQPQHF. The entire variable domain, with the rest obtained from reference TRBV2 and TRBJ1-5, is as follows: EPEVTQTPSHQVTQMGQEVILRCVPISNHLYFYWYRQILGQKVEFLVSFYNNEISEKSEIFDDQFSVERPDGSNFTLKIRSTKLEDSAMYFCASSEQGGNQPQHFGDGTRLSIL.

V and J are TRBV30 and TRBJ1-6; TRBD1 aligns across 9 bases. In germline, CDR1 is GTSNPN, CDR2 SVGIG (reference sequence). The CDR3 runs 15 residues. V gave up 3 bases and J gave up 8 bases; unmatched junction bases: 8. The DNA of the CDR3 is TGTGCCTGGAGCCTAACAGGGGGCGGTGATTCACCCCTCCACTTT. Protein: CAWSLTGGGDSPLHF.